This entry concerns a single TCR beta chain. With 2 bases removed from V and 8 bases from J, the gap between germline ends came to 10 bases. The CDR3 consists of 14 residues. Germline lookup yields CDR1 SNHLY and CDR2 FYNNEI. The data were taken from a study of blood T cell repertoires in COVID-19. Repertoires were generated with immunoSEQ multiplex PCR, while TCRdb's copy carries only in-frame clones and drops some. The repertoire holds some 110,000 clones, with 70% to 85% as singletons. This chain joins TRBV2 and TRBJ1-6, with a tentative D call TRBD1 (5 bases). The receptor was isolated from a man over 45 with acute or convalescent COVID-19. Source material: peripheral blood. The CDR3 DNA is TGTGCCAGCAGTGAAAGTGGAGGGGATTCACCCCTCCACTTT. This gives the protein CASSESGGDSPLHF.